This T cell receptor (beta chain) was documented in a study of T cell repertoires in cytomegalovirus infection. Overall study: It was the public TCR beta signatures that indicated both CMV infection and matching HLA type.

Study results and limitations: HLA-C-restricted CMV clonotypes gave the most frequent clonotype in two of eight donors. Summed frequency of public TCR beta families distinguished CMV carriers with the relevant HLA.

TCRdb called the reads again in MiXCR, with one record for every CDR3 protein. The table lists 180,000 or so distinct CDR3 sequences, about a sixth of them singletons, with less than 25% in the top ten. Details on this clonotype: Its antigen remains unknown.

With 1 base clipped from V and 0 bases from J, the junction kept 9 bases outside the gene matches. Germline V gene lookup returns CDR1 SQVTM and CDR2 ANQGSEA. CDR3 length: 16 amino acids. This rearrangement joins TRBV29-1 to TRBJ2-7; 7 positions agree with TRBD1. The sequenced sample consisted of CD8+ T cells from PBMCs. This sequence was found in a human donor in good health (CMV status not recorded). Some clones in this sample may be carry-over from other donors' samples. CDR3 protein: CSVEGIGQESSYEQYF. Written as DNA, the CDR3 is TGCAGCGTTGAAGGTATTGGACAGGAGAGCTCCTACGAGCAGTACTTC.